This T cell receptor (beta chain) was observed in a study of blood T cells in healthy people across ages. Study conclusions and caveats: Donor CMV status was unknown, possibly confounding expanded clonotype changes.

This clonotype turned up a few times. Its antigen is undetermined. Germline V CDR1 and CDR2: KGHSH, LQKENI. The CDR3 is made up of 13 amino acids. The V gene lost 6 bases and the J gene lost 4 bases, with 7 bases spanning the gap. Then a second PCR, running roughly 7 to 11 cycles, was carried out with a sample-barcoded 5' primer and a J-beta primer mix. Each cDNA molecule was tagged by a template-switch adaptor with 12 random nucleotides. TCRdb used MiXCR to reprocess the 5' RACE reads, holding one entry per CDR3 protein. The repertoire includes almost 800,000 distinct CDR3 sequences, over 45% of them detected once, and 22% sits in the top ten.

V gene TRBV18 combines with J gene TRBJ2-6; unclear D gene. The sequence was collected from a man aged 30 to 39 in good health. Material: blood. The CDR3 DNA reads TGTGCCAGCTCCGCCTTCGGGGCCAACGTCCTGACTTTC. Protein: CASSAFGANVLTF.